These T cell receptor beta chains were read from a single sample in a study of siplizumab effects on memory and regulatory T cells. Sequenced by immunoSEQ multiplex PCR; TCRdb stores in-frame clones only, minus some. Of around 100,000 clones in the sample, approximately 90% were seen once. Sequenced input: CD4+ T cells sorted from blood. Receptors originate from a human donor in good health. Each CDR3 is given with its conserved first and last residue. D genes are given only for firm matches. For some rows the clone size is stated as once, few or many, or as a class when expanded; others skip it.

DNA: TGTGCCTCCACCGAGGGTGATGGCGTGTATGGCTACACCTTC; CDR3: CASTEGDGVYGYTF; V: TRBV7-8; D: -; length: 14; size: -; J: TRBJ1-2
DNA: TGCGCCAGCAGCGGGGGACAGAACTACAATGAGCAGTTCTTC; CDR3: CASSGGQNYNEQFF; V: TRBV5-1; D: TRBD1; length: 14; size: once; J: TRBJ2-1
DNA: TGTGCCAGTAGTATTCCCGGACTAGCGGGAGTGACAGATACGCAGTATTTT; CDR3: CASSIPGLAGVTDTQYF; V: TRBV19; D: TRBD2; length: 17; size: -; J: TRBJ2-3
DNA: TGCGCCAGCAGTGAGACTAGCCCCAATGAGCAGTTCTTC; CDR3: CASSETSPNEQFF; V: TRBV10-1; D: -; length: 13; size: -; J: TRBJ2-1
DNA: TGCGCCAGCAGCTTGGAGGCTAGTATGTTTGAGACCCAGTACTTC; CDR3: CASSLEASMFETQYF; V: TRBV5-1; D: -; length: 15; size: -; J: TRBJ2-5
DNA: TGTGCCAGCAGCGCTCTCCAGGGGACAGGGGAAATGAACACTGAAGCTTTCTTT; CDR3: CASSALQGTGEMNTEAFF; V: TRBV5-4; D: TRBD1; length: 18; size: -; J: TRBJ1-1
DNA: TGCAGCGCCACTAGCGGGAGGGCGAATGAGCAGTTCTTC; CDR3: CSATSGRANEQFF; V: TRBV29-1; D: TRBD2; length: 13; size: once; J: TRBJ2-1
DNA: TGTGCCAGCAGTTTAACAGGGGGCTTCTCTGGAAACACCATATATTTT; CDR3: CASSLTGGFSGNTIYF; V: TRBV28; D: TRBD1; length: 16; size: -; J: TRBJ1-3
DNA: TGTGCTAGTGCCCCGGGGGTATCGCGCAATCAGCCCCAGCATTTT; CDR3: CASAPGVSRNQPQHF; V: TRBV12-5; D: -; length: 15; size: -; J: TRBJ1-5
DNA: TGTGCCAGCTCACCACCCTCCAAGGGGGAGACCCAGTACTTC; CDR3: CASSPPSKGETQYF; V: TRBV18; D: -; length: 14; size: -; J: TRBJ2-5
DNA: TGTGCCAGCAGGCATAAAGGCACCATATATTTT; CDR3: CASRHKGTIYF; V: TRBV28; D: -; length: 11; size: -; J: TRBJ1-3
DNA: TGTGCCAGCAGCTTAGTTTCGGAATATGGCTACACCTTC; CDR3: CASSLVSEYGYTF; V: TRBV7-3; D: -; length: 13; size: -; J: TRBJ1-2
DNA: TGTGCCAGCAGCTCAAGGATAGCCGACTCTGGAAACACCATATATTTT; CDR3: CASSSRIADSGNTIYF; V: TRBV7-9; D: -; length: 16; size: -; J: TRBJ1-3
DNA: TGTGCCAGCAGCTTCAGCAGGGATTACACTGAAGCTTTCTTT; CDR3: CASSFSRDYTEAFF; V: TRBV7-9; D: -; length: 14; size: -; J: TRBJ1-1
DNA: TGTGCCAGCAGTCCCCCGCCCAGGGAGGGAAGCAATCAGCCCCAGCATTTT; CDR3: CASSPPPREGSNQPQHF; V: TRBV27; D: -; length: 17; size: -; J: TRBJ1-5
DNA: TGCGCCAGCAGCCTGACAGGGAACAGCAATCAGCCCCAGCATTTT; CDR3: CASSLTGNSNQPQHF; V: TRBV5-1; D: TRBD1; length: 15; size: -; J: TRBJ1-5
DNA: TGTGCCAGCAGGCTGAGTACCTACAATGAGCAGTTCTTC; CDR3: CASRLSTYNEQFF; V: TRBV6-5; D: -; length: 13; size: -; J: TRBJ2-1
DNA: TGTGCCAGCGAAAAAATGCCGGGCGCCACGCAGTATTTT; CDR3: CASEKMPGATQYF; V: TRBV6-5; D: -; length: 13; size: -; J: TRBJ2-3
DNA: TGCGCCAGCAGCTTTAGCGGGTCCCCTAGCTCCTACAATGAGCAGTTCTTC; CDR3: CASSFSGSPSSYNEQFF; V: TRBV5-1; D: TRBD2; length: 17; size: few; J: TRBJ2-1
DNA: TGCGCCAGCAGCTTGGTAGTGGGACAGACGGGGGCTTTCTTT; CDR3: CASSLVVGQTGAFF; V: TRBV5-1; D: TRBD1; length: 14; size: -; J: TRBJ1-1
DNA: TGTGCCTGGAGTATTCTGGGACAGGGGATGAACACTGAAGCTTTCTTT; CDR3: CAWSILGQGMNTEAFF; V: TRBV30; D: TRBD1; length: 16; size: -; J: TRBJ1-1
DNA: TGTGCCAGCTCACCTTACAGGGGGCAGAACACCGGGGAGCTGTTTTTT; CDR3: CASSPYRGQNTGELFF; V: TRBV18; D: TRBD1; length: 16; size: -; J: TRBJ2-2
DNA: TGTGCCAGCAGTCCCCTTGTCGGGAGCTCCTACAATGAGCAGTTCTTC; CDR3: CASSPLVGSSYNEQFF; V: TRBV2; D: -; length: 16; size: -; J: TRBJ2-1
DNA: TGTGCCAGCAGTGACATCTTATTGGGGGGCACTAATGAAAAACTGTTTTTT; CDR3: CASSDILLGGTNEKLFF; V: TRBV2; D: -; length: 17; size: -; J: TRBJ1-4
DNA: TGTGCCAGCAGTTTGGGGTTGGCAGGGAACTGGAAAGCTTTCTTT; CDR3: CASSLGLAGNWKAFF; V: TRBV6-6; D: -; length: 15; size: -; J: TRBJ1-1
DNA: TGTGCCAGCAGCAGGCGGACAGGGGGCGGGTGGACTGAAGCTTTCTTT; CDR3: CASSRRTGGGWTEAFF; V: TRBV27; D: TRBD1; length: 16; size: -; J: TRBJ1-1
DNA: TGTGCCAGCAGCGTCGGGGCGGTCCATAATTCACCCCTCCACTTT; CDR3: CASSVGAVHNSPLHF; V: TRBV6-5; D: -; length: 15; size: -; J: TRBJ1-6
DNA: TGTGCCAGCAGCTTTGTTACAGGATTCCTAGACACTGAAGCTTTCTTT; CDR3: CASSFVTGFLDTEAFF; V: TRBV7-8; D: -; length: 16; size: -; J: TRBJ1-1
DNA: TGTGCCAGCAGCTTCCGCGTCTTCGGGAACTATGGCTACACCTTC; CDR3: CASSFRVFGNYGYTF; V: TRBV7-2; D: -; length: 15; size: -; J: TRBJ1-2
DNA: TGTGCCAGCAAAGAACTCAGTAACTATGGCTACACCTTC; CDR3: CASKELSNYGYTF; V: TRBV6-5; D: -; length: 13; size: once; J: TRBJ1-2
DNA: TGTGCCAGCAGCCCTCGGACTTCCCGCTACAATGAGCAGTTCTTC; CDR3: CASSPRTSRYNEQFF; V: TRBV9; D: -; length: 15; size: -; J: TRBJ2-1
DNA: TGTGCCAGCAGGGCGACTAGCGGGAGGGCCGCGAACACCGGGGAGCTGTTTTTT; CDR3: CASRATSGRAANTGELFF; V: TRBV2; D: TRBD2; length: 18; size: -; J: TRBJ2-2
DNA: TGTGCCAGCAGTGAAGCGTCGGGGGGTTCTGGAAACACCATATATTTT; CDR3: CASSEASGGSGNTIYF; V: TRBV6-1; D: -; length: 16; size: -; J: TRBJ1-3
DNA: TGTGCCAGCAGTAGTGAAGCGGGACTCGATCAGTTCTTC; CDR3: CASSSEAGLDQFF; V: TRBV6-1; D: TRBD2; length: 13; size: -; J: TRBJ2-1
DNA: TGTGCCAGTAGTTCAGAGAGATCCTCTTACGAGCAGTACTTC; CDR3: CASSSERSSYEQYF; V: TRBV19; D: -; length: 14; size: -; J: TRBJ2-7
DNA: TGTGCCAGCACCGTGATCCTAGGGAGTGCTGAAGCTTTCTTT; CDR3: CASTVILGSAEAFF; V: TRBV7-8; D: -; length: 14; size: -; J: TRBJ1-1
DNA: TGCGCCAGCAGCCAAGATAAGAGGCGCTCTGGAAACACCATATATTTT; CDR3: CASSQDKRRSGNTIYF; V: TRBV4-1; D: -; length: 16; size: -; J: TRBJ1-3
DNA: TGCGCCAGCAGCTTGATCCGGGAATCGGTAACTGAAGCTTTCTTT; CDR3: CASSLIRESVTEAFF; V: TRBV5-1; D: -; length: 15; size: -; J: TRBJ1-1
DNA: TGTGCCAGTACCCTGGGGCAGGCTAAATTTGAAGCTTTCTTT; CDR3: CASTLGQAKFEAFF; V: TRBV19; D: -; length: 14; size: -; J: TRBJ1-1
DNA: TGTGCCAGCAGTTTCCCGGGGGGTATTACGGAGACCCAGTACTTC; CDR3: CASSFPGGITETQYF; V: TRBV28; D: TRBD2; length: 15; size: -; J: TRBJ2-5
DNA: TGTGCCAGCAGCTACCGGGACAGAAATCAGCCCCAGCATTTT; CDR3: CASSYRDRNQPQHF; V: TRBV7-8; D: TRBD1; length: 14; size: -; J: TRBJ1-5
DNA: TGCGCCAGCAGCTTGGTAGCGGGATCGAACACCGGGGAGCTGTTTTTT; CDR3: CASSLVAGSNTGELFF; V: TRBV5-1; D: TRBD2; length: 16; size: -; J: TRBJ2-2
DNA: TGTGCCAGCAGTCTAAAGTTTCCGGAACTGTTTTTT; CDR3: CASSLKFPELFF; V: TRBV28; D: -; length: 12; size: -; J: TRBJ1-4
DNA: TGCAGCGTTAACGGTAACACTGAAGCTTTCTTT; CDR3: CSVNGNTEAFF; V: TRBV29-1; D: -; length: 11; size: once; J: TRBJ1-1
DNA: TGTGCCAGCAGTTTTTTATTTAGAAACACTGAAGCTTTCTTT; CDR3: CASSFLFRNTEAFF; V: TRBV28; D: -; length: 14; size: -; J: TRBJ1-1
DNA: TGTGCCAGCAGCCAATTAGCGGGAGTCTACAATGAGCAGTTCTTC; CDR3: CASSQLAGVYNEQFF; V: TRBV14; D: TRBD2; length: 15; size: -; J: TRBJ2-1
DNA: TGTGCCAGCAGCTTCATAAGGGACAGATACAATGAGCAGTTCTTC; CDR3: CASSFIRDRYNEQFF; V: TRBV11-2; D: TRBD1; length: 15; size: -; J: TRBJ2-1
DNA: TGTGCCAGTACCCCAGGCATACCCCAGTCCTCCTACAATGAGCAGTTCTTC; CDR3: CASTPGIPQSSYNEQFF; V: TRBV19; D: -; length: 17; size: -; J: TRBJ2-1
DNA: TGTGCCAGCAGCTTAGTGGGGAGCTACGAGCAGTACTTC; CDR3: CASSLVGSYEQYF; V: TRBV11-2; D: -; length: 13; size: -; J: TRBJ2-7
DNA: TGTGCCAGCAGGACAGGGGGCACCGAGCAGTACTTC; CDR3: CASRTGGTEQYF; V: TRBV27; D: TRBD1; length: 12; size: -; J: TRBJ2-7
DNA: TGTGCCAGCAGCTCTCGGAACAGTGAAGCTTTCTTT; CDR3: CASSSRNSEAFF; V: TRBV5-5; D: -; length: 12; size: -; J: TRBJ1-1
DNA: TGTGCCAGCAGTTTAGCGGGAGGAAAGGAGACCCAGTACTTC; CDR3: CASSLAGGKETQYF; V: TRBV6-5; D: TRBD2; length: 14; size: -; J: TRBJ2-5
DNA: TGCGCCAGCAGTTTAGGACTACCATACGAGCAGTACTTC; CDR3: CASSLGLPYEQYF; V: TRBV10-1; D: -; length: 13; size: -; J: TRBJ2-7
DNA: TGTGCCAGCTCACCAAGACCCGTCCCAGATACGCAGTATTTT; CDR3: CASSPRPVPDTQYF; V: TRBV18; D: -; length: 14; size: once; J: TRBJ2-3
DNA: TGTGCCACCAGCGGGTCCCATGAAGGAGGGAACTCCTACGAGCAGTACTTC; CDR3: CATSGSHEGGNSYEQYF; V: TRBV15; D: -; length: 17; size: -; J: TRBJ2-7